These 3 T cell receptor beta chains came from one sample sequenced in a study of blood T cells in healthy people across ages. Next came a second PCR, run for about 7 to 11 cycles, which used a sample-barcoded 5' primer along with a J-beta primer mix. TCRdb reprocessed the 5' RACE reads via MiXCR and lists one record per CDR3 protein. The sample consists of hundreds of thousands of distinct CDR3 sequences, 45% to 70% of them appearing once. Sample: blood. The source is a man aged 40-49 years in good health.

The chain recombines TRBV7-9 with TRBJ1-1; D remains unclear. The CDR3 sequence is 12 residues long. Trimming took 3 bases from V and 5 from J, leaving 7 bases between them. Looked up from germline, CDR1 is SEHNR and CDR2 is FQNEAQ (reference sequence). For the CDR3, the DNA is TGTGCCAGCAGCTTTCCGGAAACTGAAGCTTTCTTT. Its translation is CASSFPETEAFF.

CDR3 DNA: TGTGCCAGCAGCCCTCAGAGCTCCTATAATTCACCCCTCCACTTT. Translation: CASSPQSSYNSPLHF. The genes are TRBV3-1 and TRBJ1-6; D is uncertain. Between the trimmed V and J ends, which lost 4 bases and 0 bases, there was a span of 7 bases. CDR3 length: 15 amino acids. The V gene's germline CDR1 is LGHDT and CDR2 YNNKEL (reference sequence).

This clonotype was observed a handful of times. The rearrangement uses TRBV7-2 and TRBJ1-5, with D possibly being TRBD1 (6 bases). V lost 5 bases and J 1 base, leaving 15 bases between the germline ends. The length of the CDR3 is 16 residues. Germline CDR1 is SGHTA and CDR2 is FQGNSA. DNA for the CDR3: TGTGCCAGCAGCCGGGAGGGGGGTTGGAGCAATCAGCCCCAGCATTTT. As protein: CASSREGGWSNQPQHF. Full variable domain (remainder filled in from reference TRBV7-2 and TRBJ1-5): GAGVSQSPSNKVTEKGKDVELRCDPISGHTALYWYRQSLGQGLEFLIYFQGNSAPDKSGLPSDRFSAERTGGSVSTLTIQRTQQEDSAVYLCASSREGGWSNQPQHFGDGTRLSIL.